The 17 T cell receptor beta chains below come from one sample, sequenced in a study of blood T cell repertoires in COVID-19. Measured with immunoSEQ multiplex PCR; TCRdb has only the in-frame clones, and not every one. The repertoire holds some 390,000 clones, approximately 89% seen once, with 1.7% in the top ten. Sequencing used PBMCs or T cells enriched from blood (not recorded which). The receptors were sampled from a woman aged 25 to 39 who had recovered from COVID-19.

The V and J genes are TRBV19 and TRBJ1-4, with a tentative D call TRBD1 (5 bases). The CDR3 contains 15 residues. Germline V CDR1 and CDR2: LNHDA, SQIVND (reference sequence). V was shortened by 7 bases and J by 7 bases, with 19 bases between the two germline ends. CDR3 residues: CASNPGRASSEKLFF. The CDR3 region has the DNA TGTGCCAGTAACCCGGGCAGGGCTTCTAGTGAAAAACTGTTTTTT.

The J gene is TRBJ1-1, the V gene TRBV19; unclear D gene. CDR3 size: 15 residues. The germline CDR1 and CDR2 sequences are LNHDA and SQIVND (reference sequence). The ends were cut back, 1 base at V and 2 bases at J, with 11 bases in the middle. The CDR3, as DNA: TGTGCCAGTAGTATAGTGGCAGTAATAAACACTGAAGCTTTCTTT. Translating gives CASSIVAVINTEAFF.

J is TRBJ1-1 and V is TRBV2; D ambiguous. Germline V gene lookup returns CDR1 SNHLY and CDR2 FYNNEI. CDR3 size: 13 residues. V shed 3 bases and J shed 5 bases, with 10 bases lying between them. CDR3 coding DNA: TGTGCCAGCAGTGACGAAGGGAGAACTGAAGCTTTCTTT. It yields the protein CASSDEGRTEAFF. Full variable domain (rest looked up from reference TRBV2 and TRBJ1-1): EPEVTQTPSHQVTQMGQEVILRCVPISNHLYFYWYRQILGQKVEFLVSFYNNEISEKSEIFDDQFSVERPDGSNFTLKIRSTKLEDSAMYFCASSDEGRTEAFFGQGTRLTVV.

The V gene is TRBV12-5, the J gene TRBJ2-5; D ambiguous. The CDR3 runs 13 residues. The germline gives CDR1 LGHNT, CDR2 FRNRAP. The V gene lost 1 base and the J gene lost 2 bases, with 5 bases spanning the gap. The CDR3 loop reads CASGLAGQETQYF. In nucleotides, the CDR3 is TGTGCTAGTGGTTTGGCAGGACAAGAGACCCAGTACTTC.

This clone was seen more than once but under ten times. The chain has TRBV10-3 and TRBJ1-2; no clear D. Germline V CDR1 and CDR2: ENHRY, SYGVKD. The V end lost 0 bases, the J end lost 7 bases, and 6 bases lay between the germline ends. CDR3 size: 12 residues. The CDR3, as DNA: TGTGCCATCAGTGAGTCACAGCTTGGCTACACCTTC. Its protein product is CAISESQLGYTF.

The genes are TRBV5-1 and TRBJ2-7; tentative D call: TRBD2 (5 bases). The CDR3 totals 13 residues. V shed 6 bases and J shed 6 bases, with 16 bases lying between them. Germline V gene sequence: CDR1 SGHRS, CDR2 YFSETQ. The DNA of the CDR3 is TGCGCCAGCAAGCCCAGTACTAGGGCCGAGCAGTACTTC. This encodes CASKPSTRAEQYF.

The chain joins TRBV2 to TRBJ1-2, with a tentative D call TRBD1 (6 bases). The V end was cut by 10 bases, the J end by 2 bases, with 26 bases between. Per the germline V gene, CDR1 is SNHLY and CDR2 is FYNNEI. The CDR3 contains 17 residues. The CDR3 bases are TGTGCCACCCTTATCGAAAGGCTGGGAACAGGGAACTATGGCTACACCTTC. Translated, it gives CATLIERLGTGNYGYTF.

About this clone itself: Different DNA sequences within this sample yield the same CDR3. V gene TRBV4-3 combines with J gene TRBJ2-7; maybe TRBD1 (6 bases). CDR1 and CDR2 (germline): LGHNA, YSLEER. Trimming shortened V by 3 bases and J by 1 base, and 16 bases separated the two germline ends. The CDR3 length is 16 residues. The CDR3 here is CASSHSATGESYEQYF. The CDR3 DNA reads TGCGCCAGCAGCCATTCGGCGACAGGAGAATCCTACGAGCAGTACTTC.

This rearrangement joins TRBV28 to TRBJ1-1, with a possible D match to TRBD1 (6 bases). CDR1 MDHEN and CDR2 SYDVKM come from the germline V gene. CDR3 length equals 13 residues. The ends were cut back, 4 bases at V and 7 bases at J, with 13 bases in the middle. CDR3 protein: CASSSGQFNEAFF. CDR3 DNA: TGTGCCAGCAGTTCCGGACAGTTTAATGAAGCTTTCTTT.

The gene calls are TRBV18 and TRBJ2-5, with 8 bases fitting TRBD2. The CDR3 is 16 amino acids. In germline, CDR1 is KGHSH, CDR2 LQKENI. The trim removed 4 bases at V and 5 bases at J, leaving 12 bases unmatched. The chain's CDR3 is CASSRSRGQRGETQYF. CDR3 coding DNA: TGTGCCAGCTCACGGTCCCGAGGACAGCGGGGGGAGACCCAGTACTTC. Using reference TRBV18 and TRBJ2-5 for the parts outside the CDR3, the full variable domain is NAGVMQNPRHLVRRRGQEARLRCSPMKGHSHVYWYRQLPEEGLKFMVYLQKENIIDESGMPKERFSAEFPKEGPSILRIQQVVRGDSAAYFCASSRSRGQRGETQYFGPGTRLLVL.

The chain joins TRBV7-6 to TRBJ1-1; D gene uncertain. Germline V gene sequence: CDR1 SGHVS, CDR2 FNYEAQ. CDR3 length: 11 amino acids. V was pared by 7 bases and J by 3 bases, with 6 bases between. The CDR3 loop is CASKRDTEAFF. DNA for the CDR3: TGTGCCAGCAAGCGGGACACTGAAGCTTTCTTT.

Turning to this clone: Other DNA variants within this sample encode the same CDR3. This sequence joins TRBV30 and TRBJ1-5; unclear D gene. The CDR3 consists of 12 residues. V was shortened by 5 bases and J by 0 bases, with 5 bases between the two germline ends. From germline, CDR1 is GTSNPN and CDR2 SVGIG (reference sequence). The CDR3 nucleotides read TGTGCCTGGTCCTATAGCAATCAGCCCCAGCATTTT. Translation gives CAWSYSNQPQHF.

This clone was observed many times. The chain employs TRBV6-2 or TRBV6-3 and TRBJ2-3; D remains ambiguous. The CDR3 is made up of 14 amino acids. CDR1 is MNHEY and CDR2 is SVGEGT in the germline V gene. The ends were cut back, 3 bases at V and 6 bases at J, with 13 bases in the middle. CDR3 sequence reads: CASSYEEVTDTQYF. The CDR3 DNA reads TGTGCCAGCAGTTATGAAGAGGTAACGGATACGCAGTATTTT.

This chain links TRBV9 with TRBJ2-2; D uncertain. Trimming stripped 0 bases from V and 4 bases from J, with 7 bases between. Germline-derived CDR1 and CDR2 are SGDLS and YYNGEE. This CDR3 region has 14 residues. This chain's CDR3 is CASSVAVSTGELFF. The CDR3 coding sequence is TGTGCCAGCAGCGTAGCTGTCTCCACCGGGGAGCTGTTTTTT. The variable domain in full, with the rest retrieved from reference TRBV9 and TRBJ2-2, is DSGVTQTPKHLITATGQRVTLRCSPRSGDLSVYWYQQSLDQGLQFLIQYYNGEERAKGNILERFSAQQFPDLHSELNLSSLELGDSALYFCASSVAVSTGELFFGEGSRLTVL.

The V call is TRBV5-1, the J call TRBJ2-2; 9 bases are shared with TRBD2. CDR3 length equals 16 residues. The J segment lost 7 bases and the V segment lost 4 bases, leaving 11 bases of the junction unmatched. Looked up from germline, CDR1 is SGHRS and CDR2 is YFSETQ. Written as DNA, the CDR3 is TGCGCCAGCAGCCGAGCTAGCGGGAAGTCATTCGGGGAGCTGTTTTTT. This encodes CASSRASGKSFGELFF. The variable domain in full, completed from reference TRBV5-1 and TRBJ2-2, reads KAGVTQTPRYLIKTRGQQVTLSCSPISGHRSVSWYQQTPGQGLQFLFEYFSETQRNKGNFPGRFSGRQFSNSRSEMNVSTLELGDSALYLCASSRASGKSFGELFFGEGSRLTVL.

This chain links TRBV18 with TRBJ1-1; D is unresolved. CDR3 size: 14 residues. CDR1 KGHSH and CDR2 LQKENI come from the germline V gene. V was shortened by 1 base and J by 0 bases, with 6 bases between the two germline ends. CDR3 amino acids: CASSPLAMNTEAFF. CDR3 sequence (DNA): TGTGCCAGCTCACCACTAGCCATGAACACTGAAGCTTTCTTT.

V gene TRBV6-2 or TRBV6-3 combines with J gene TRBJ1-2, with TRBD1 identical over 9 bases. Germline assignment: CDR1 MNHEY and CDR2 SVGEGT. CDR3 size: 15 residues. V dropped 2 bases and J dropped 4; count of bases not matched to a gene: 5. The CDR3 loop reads CASSYVTGGAYGYTF. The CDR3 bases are TGTGCCAGCAGTTACGTGACAGGGGGAGCCTATGGCTACACCTTC.